This T cell receptor (beta chain) appears in the sequencing data of a study of blood T cell repertoires in COVID-19. Study details: PBMCs, B-cell-depleted T cells, or T cells were the source of the cDNA or gDNA that made up the material.

Germline V gene lookup returns CDR1 MNHNY and CDR2 SVGAGI (reference sequence). V was trimmed by 2 bases and J by 4 bases, leaving 11 bases between them. This CDR3 contains 14 residues. Original data processing: Counts of nucleated cells, estimated from reference gene primer amplification, were obtained. Only in-frame clones appear in the TCRdb table, and some are missing; sequencing was by immunoSEQ multiplex PCR. V, J and clone size were drawn from that table, and D and trimming were deduced from the DNA. The sample consists of around 100,000 clones, 89% of them appearing once. The receptor comes from an elderly woman in a cohort sampled during active COVID-19. Sequenced input: peripheral blood. V usage is TRBV6-6 and J usage is TRBJ1-2, with a weak D call TRBD1 (6 bases). The CDR3 spells CASSYRGGAYGYTF. The CDR3 DNA is TGTGCCAGCAGTTACAGGGGGGGGGCCTATGGCTACACCTTC.